The T cell receptor (beta chain) described here comes from a study of blood T cell repertoires in COVID-19. Looking at the study overall: Acute and convalescent COVID-19 samples came from the United States, Italy and Spain. Nucleic acid was either cDNA or gDNA, and it came from T cells, B-cell-depleted T cells, or PBMCs.

The CDR3 spans 15 residues. In germline, CDR1 is SGHTA, CDR2 FQGNSA. Trimming removed 2 bases from V and 4 bases from J; junction bases left unmatched: 3. Under the authors' procedure: How many nucleated cells were present was estimated from reference gene primer amplification. Clones were read by immunoSEQ multiplex PCR, and TCRdb kept only the in-frame ones, dropping some. The D gene and trimming were derived from the DNA, and the V and J assignments and clone size from that table. This table has 250,000 to 350,000 clones, approximately 89% appearing once. The source of this sequence is a woman in her 30s who had recovered from COVID-19. The chain couples TRBV7-2 to TRBJ2-1, with 9 bases identical to TRBD1. What was sequenced was peripheral blood. The CDR3, as DNA: TGTGCCAGCAGCTTAACAGGGGGCACGTACAATGAGCAGTTCTTC. Translating gives CASSLTGGTYNEQFF. The variable domain in full, completed from reference TRBV7-2 and TRBJ2-1, reads GAGVSQSPSNKVTEKGKDVELRCDPISGHTALYWYRQSLGQGLEFLIYFQGNSAPDKSGLPSDRFSAERTGGSVSTLTIQRTQQEDSAVYLCASSLTGGTYNEQFFGPGTRLTVL.